Listed below are T cell receptor beta chains from one sample, sequenced in a study of blood T cell repertoires in COVID-19. The assay was immunoSEQ multiplex PCR, and TCRdb's table has in-frame clones only and misses some. The repertoire holds approximately 70,000 clones, with 87% as singletons. The sample was peripheral blood. The receptors here all came from a woman between 45 and 65 years old with acute or convalescent COVID-19. Both conserved end residues are part of each CDR3.

v_call,j_call,cdr3_aa
TRBV3-1/TRBV3-2,TRBJ1-1,CASSPLEGGNTEAFF
TRBV5-5,TRBJ2-7,CASSQLPSYEQYF
TRBV3-1/TRBV3-2,TRBJ2-1,CAASLAGFDNEQFF
TRBV5-6,TRBJ2-2,CASSPLSGGTGELFF
TRBV7-2,TRBJ1-1,CASSPQDRVGTEAFF
TRBV27,TRBJ2-1,CASTRSDVYNEQFF
TRBV28,TRBJ1-2,CASSLPNYGYTF
TRBV27,TRBJ1-1,CASQGKMTGTNTEAFF
TRBV6-6,TRBJ2-3,CASSLPPFGLAGSYTSTDTQYF
TRBV2,TRBJ1-2,CASRAEGGYTF
TRBV7-2,TRBJ1-2,CASSLTGTYGYTF
TRBV20-1,TRBJ2-1,CSASRQVEQFF
TRBV9,TRBJ2-3,CASSVVGGGTDTQYF
TRBV9,TRBJ1-3,CASSSQQGVNTIYF
TRBV9,TRBJ2-7,CASSVDPGLSYEQYF
TRBV28,TRBJ1-2,CASSSPSVYGYTF
TRBV7-3,TRBJ2-3,CASSSPNSADTQYF
TRBV7-9,TRBJ2-1,CASSLATSGNNEQFF
TRBV6-4,TRBJ2-2,CASRDSNTGELFF
TRBV19,TRBJ2-1,CASSASSGIYNEQFF
TRBV14,TRBJ2-2,CASGQGGTGELFF
TRBV7-9,TRBJ1-2,CASSPSGSDGYTF
TRBV4-3,TRBJ2-3,CASPDRGTDTQYF
TRBV30,TRBJ2-7,CASGAYEQYF